These T cell receptor beta chains were read from a single sample in a study of shared clonotypes between healthy human individuals. This table comes from immunoSEQ multiplex PCR, and its TCRdb copy is limited to in-frame clones, with some not included. The table records 740,000 or so clones, about three quarters of them present only once. Material for sequencing was memory CD4+ T cells sorted from blood. These receptors were obtained from a woman in her twenties or thirties in good health. CDR3s include the opening cysteine and the closing phenylalanine or tryptophan. A D gene is named only where the DNA matches it firmly. Some rows have no size entry. The others give once, few or many, or a class for an expanded clone.

j_gene: TRBJ2-5
v_gene: TRBV6-1
d_gene: .
len: 11
abundance: .
CDR3aa: CASGASETQYF
CDR3nt: TGTGCCAGTGGGGCGTCAGAGACCCAGTACTTC

j_gene: TRBJ2-5
v_gene: TRBV7-9
d_gene: .
len: 17
abundance: once
CDR3aa: CASSLSLGGGLQETQYF
CDR3nt: TGTGCCAGCAGCTTAAGCCTAGGTGGGGGTCTCCAAGAGACCCAGTACTTC

j_gene: TRBJ2-1
v_gene: TRBV28
d_gene: TRBD2
len: 15
abundance: .
CDR3aa: CASSLSLAEVNEQFF
CDR3nt: TGTGCCAGCAGCCTGAGCCTAGCGGAAGTGAATGAGCAGTTCTTC

j_gene: TRBJ2-1
v_gene: TRBV16
d_gene: .
len: 17
abundance: .
CDR3aa: CASSQYLGQGLNNEQFF
CDR3nt: TGTGCCAGCAGCCAATACTTAGGTCAGGGCCTTAATAATGAGCAGTTCTTC

j_gene: TRBJ1-5
v_gene: TRBV28
d_gene: .
len: 14
abundance: .
CDR3aa: CASSLKLDQWPQHF
CDR3nt: TGTGCCAGCAGTTTGAAGCTGGACCAATGGCCCCAGCATTTT

j_gene: TRBJ1-1
v_gene: TRBV5-1
d_gene: .
len: 15
abundance: .
CDR3aa: CASSLVGGANTEAFF
CDR3nt: TGCGCCAGCAGCTTGGTCGGGGGCGCGAACACTGAAGCTTTCTTT

j_gene: TRBJ1-1
v_gene: TRBV10-2
d_gene: .
len: 13
abundance: .
CDR3aa: CASSINRFAEAFF
CDR3nt: TGCGCCAGCAGCATCAATAGGTTCGCTGAAGCTTTCTTT

j_gene: TRBJ2-4
v_gene: TRBV4-1
d_gene: .
len: 12
abundance: many
CDR3aa: CASSQMYDIQYF
CDR3nt: TGCGCCAGCAGCCAAATGTACGACATTCAGTACTTC

j_gene: TRBJ2-1
v_gene: TRBV11-1
d_gene: TRBD2
len: 13
abundance: .
CDR3aa: CASQRTSGNEQFF
CDR3nt: TGTGCCAGCCAGAGGACTAGCGGCAATGAGCAGTTCTTC

j_gene: TRBJ1-5
v_gene: TRBV27
d_gene: TRBD1
len: 18
abundance: once
CDR3aa: CASSLDGRQGPTNQPQHF
CDR3nt: TGTGCCAGCAGTCTTGACGGACGACAGGGACCAACCAATCAGCCCCAGCATTTT

j_gene: TRBJ2-1
v_gene: TRBV19
d_gene: TRBD2
len: 15
abundance: .
CDR3aa: CASSPGLAGAGEQFF
CDR3nt: TGTGCCAGTAGCCCGGGACTAGCGGGAGCTGGGGAGCAGTTCTTC

j_gene: TRBJ1-2
v_gene: TRBV7-2
d_gene: .
len: 13
abundance: .
CDR3aa: CASSLGLGKRYTF
CDR3nt: TGTGCCAGCAGCTTAGGTTTGGGAAAACGCTACACCTTC

j_gene: TRBJ1-2
v_gene: TRBV7-2
d_gene: .
len: 13
abundance: .
CDR3aa: CASSFTRFYGYTF
CDR3nt: TGTGCCAGCAGCTTTACACGGTTCTATGGCTACACCTTC

j_gene: TRBJ2-3
v_gene: TRBV5-1
d_gene: .
len: 14
abundance: few
CDR3aa: CASSSGSHTDTQYF
CDR3nt: TGCGCCAGCAGCTCTGGCAGTCACACAGATACGCAGTATTTT

j_gene: TRBJ1-4
v_gene: TRBV28
d_gene: .
len: 14
abundance: .
CDR3aa: CASSRHATNEKLFF
CDR3nt: TGTGCCAGCAGCCGACATGCAACTAATGAAAAACTGTTTTTT

j_gene: TRBJ2-1
v_gene: TRBV5-1
d_gene: .
len: 14
abundance: once
CDR3aa: CASSPRGRINEQFF
CDR3nt: TGCGCCAGCAGCCCCCGGGGACGGATCAATGAGCAGTTCTTC

j_gene: TRBJ2-1
v_gene: TRBV10-2
d_gene: .
len: 11
abundance: .
CDR3aa: CASSEPKEQFF
CDR3nt: TGCGCCAGCAGTGAACCTAAGGAGCAGTTCTTC

j_gene: TRBJ2-3
v_gene: TRBV10-3
d_gene: .
len: 16
abundance: .
CDR3aa: CAIRPGGAGGSDTQYF
CDR3nt: TGTGCCATCAGACCAGGGGGCGCGGGAGGGTCAGATACGCAGTATTTT

j_gene: TRBJ1-5
v_gene: TRBV5-1
d_gene: .
len: 13
abundance: .
CDR3aa: CASSLDVNQPQHF
CDR3nt: TGCGCCAGCAGCTTGGATGTCAATCAGCCCCAGCATTTT

j_gene: TRBJ1-4
v_gene: TRBV10-2
d_gene: .
len: 15
abundance: .
CDR3aa: CAVGQGDSTNEKLFF
CDR3nt: TGCGCCGTCGGGCAGGGAGACTCAACTAATGAAAAACTGTTTTTT

j_gene: TRBJ1-4
v_gene: TRBV30
d_gene: .
len: 13
abundance: .
CDR3aa: CACRPSGFEKLFF
CDR3nt: TGTGCCTGCCGACCCTCGGGTTTTGAAAAACTGTTTTTT

j_gene: TRBJ2-5
v_gene: TRBV19
d_gene: TRBD2
len: 16
abundance: once
CDR3aa: CASSMRLAGEGETQYF
CDR3nt: TGTGCCAGTAGTATGCGACTAGCGGGAGAAGGGGAGACCCAGTACTTC

j_gene: TRBJ2-2
v_gene: TRBV5-1
d_gene: TRBD1
len: 15
abundance: .
CDR3aa: CASSLTQGYTGELFF
CDR3nt: TGCGCCAGCAGCTTGACACAGGGGTACACCGGGGAGCTGTTTTTT

j_gene: TRBJ2-5
v_gene: TRBV4-1
d_gene: TRBD2
len: 18
abundance: .
CDR3aa: CASSKYLAGGESQETQYF
CDR3nt: TGCGCCAGCAGCAAGTACCTAGCGGGCGGAGAAAGCCAAGAGACCCAGTACTTC

j_gene: TRBJ1-2
v_gene: TRBV30
d_gene: TRBD1
len: 16
abundance: .
CDR3aa: CAWSVPGTGLNYGYTF
CDR3nt: TGTGCCTGGAGTGTACCCGGGACAGGGCTCAACTATGGCTACACCTTC

j_gene: TRBJ1-4
v_gene: TRBV18
d_gene: .
len: 14
abundance: .
CDR3aa: CASSPGRETEKLFF
CDR3nt: TGTGCCAGCTCACCGGGCAGGGAGACTGAAAAACTGTTTTTT

j_gene: TRBJ1-1
v_gene: TRBV19
d_gene: .
len: 13
abundance: .
CDR3aa: CASSPRANTEAFF
CDR3nt: TGTGCCAGTAGTCCTCGGGCTAACACTGAAGCTTTCTTT

j_gene: TRBJ2-3
v_gene: TRBV9
d_gene: .
len: 18
abundance: .
CDR3aa: CASSEGARAVQRTDTQYF
CDR3nt: TGTGCCAGCAGCGAGGGTGCCAGGGCGGTACAAAGGACAGATACGCAGTATTTT

j_gene: TRBJ1-5
v_gene: TRBV7-6
d_gene: TRBD1
len: 13
abundance: few
CDR3aa: CASSLQGDQPQHF
CDR3nt: TGTGCCAGCAGCTTACAGGGGGATCAGCCCCAGCATTTT

j_gene: TRBJ2-3
v_gene: TRBV29-1
d_gene: TRBD2
len: 15
abundance: .
CDR3aa: CSVVKAGGAQDTQYF
CDR3nt: TGCAGCGTTGTGAAAGCGGGAGGCGCCCAAGATACGCAGTATTTT

j_gene: TRBJ2-7
v_gene: TRBV6-1
d_gene: .
len: 14
abundance: .
CDR3aa: CASSGGDGAYEQYF
CDR3nt: TGTGCCAGCAGTGGTGGGGACGGAGCCTACGAGCAGTACTTC

j_gene: TRBJ2-7
v_gene: TRBV7-2
d_gene: .
len: 15
abundance: .
CDR3aa: CASSPLVGRIDEQYF
CDR3nt: TGTGCCAGCAGCCCTCTCGTCGGGAGAATAGACGAGCAGTACTTC

j_gene: TRBJ2-7
v_gene: TRBV5-1
d_gene: TRBD2
len: 15
abundance: .
CDR3aa: CASSLVVAGSYEQYF
CDR3nt: TGCGCCAGCAGCTTGGTGGTAGCGGGGTCCTACGAGCAGTACTTC

j_gene: TRBJ1-4
v_gene: TRBV5-5
d_gene: .
len: 14
abundance: .
CDR3aa: CASSLRAANEKLFF
CDR3nt: TGTGCCAGCAGCTTGCGGGCAGCTAATGAAAAACTGTTTTTT

j_gene: TRBJ2-1
v_gene: TRBV28
d_gene: .
len: 12
abundance: .
CDR3aa: CACRGRANEQFF
CDR3nt: TGTGCCTGTAGGGGGAGAGCCAATGAGCAGTTCTTC

j_gene: TRBJ2-1
v_gene: TRBV5-1
d_gene: TRBD1
len: 15
abundance: .
CDR3aa: CASSAGQGLPNEQFF
CDR3nt: TGCGCCAGCAGCGCTGGACAGGGTCTCCCCAATGAGCAGTTCTTC

j_gene: TRBJ2-7
v_gene: TRBV28
d_gene: TRBD2
len: 16
abundance: .
CDR3aa: CASTSVASGDRYEQYF
CDR3nt: TGTGCCAGCACCTCCGTCGCTAGCGGAGATAGGTACGAGCAGTACTTC

j_gene: TRBJ2-6
v_gene: TRBV5-1
d_gene: .
len: 16
abundance: few
CDR3aa: CASSLEGSSGANVLTF
CDR3nt: TGCGCCAGCAGCTTGGAGGGTTCCTCTGGGGCCAACGTCCTGACTTTC

j_gene: TRBJ1-1
v_gene: TRBV7-3
d_gene: .
len: 14
abundance: .
CDR3aa: CASSLNRLNTEAFF
CDR3nt: TGTGCCAGCAGCTTAAACCGGCTGAACACTGAAGCTTTCTTT

j_gene: TRBJ2-7
v_gene: TRBV4-1
d_gene: TRBD2
len: 16
abundance: .
CDR3aa: CASSRPGTSGTGEQYF
CDR3nt: TGCGCCAGCAGCCGCCCCGGGACTAGCGGAACCGGCGAGCAGTACTTC

j_gene: TRBJ2-4
v_gene: TRBV7-2
d_gene: TRBD1
len: 14
abundance: .
CDR3aa: CASSQQGEGNIQYF
CDR3nt: TGTGCCAGCAGTCAACAGGGGGAAGGGAACATTCAGTACTTC

j_gene: TRBJ2-1
v_gene: TRBV2
d_gene: TRBD2
len: 14
abundance: .
CDR3aa: CASRGTSGYNEQFF
CDR3nt: TGTGCCAGCAGGGGGACTAGCGGATACAATGAGCAGTTCTTC

j_gene: TRBJ2-4
v_gene: TRBV6-1
d_gene: TRBD1
len: 14
abundance: few
CDR3aa: CASSNRGDKNIQYF
CDR3nt: TGTGCCAGCAGCAACAGGGGTGACAAAAACATTCAGTACTTC

j_gene: TRBJ2-1
v_gene: TRBV5-1
d_gene: .
len: 12
abundance: .
CDR3aa: CASSLPGGEQFF
CDR3nt: TGCGCCAGCAGCTTACCCGGGGGTGAGCAGTTCTTC

j_gene: TRBJ2-6
v_gene: TRBV7-9
d_gene: .
len: 16
abundance: few
CDR3aa: CASSLYQGSGANVLTF
CDR3nt: TGTGCCAGCAGCTTATACCAGGGCTCTGGGGCCAACGTCCTGACTTTC

j_gene: TRBJ1-5
v_gene: TRBV7-8
d_gene: .
len: 14
abundance: .
CDR3aa: CASSFRQRNEPQHF
CDR3nt: TGTGCCAGCAGCTTTCGACAGCGTAACGAGCCCCAGCATTTT

j_gene: TRBJ2-7
v_gene: TRBV27
d_gene: TRBD2
len: 15
abundance: .
CDR3aa: CASRPGTSGRYEQYF
CDR3nt: TGTGCCAGCAGACCCGGGACTAGCGGGAGGTACGAGCAGTACTTC

j_gene: TRBJ2-2
v_gene: TRBV19
d_gene: .
len: 13
abundance: few
CDR3aa: CASRITNTGELFF
CDR3nt: TGTGCCAGTAGGATTACGAACACCGGGGAGCTGTTTTTT

j_gene: TRBJ1-1
v_gene: TRBV7-2
d_gene: .
len: 15
abundance: .
CDR3aa: CASSAEGLMNTEAFF
CDR3nt: TGTGCCAGCTCAGCGGAGGGGTTAATGAACACTGAAGCTTTCTTT

j_gene: TRBJ1-2
v_gene: TRBV4-2
d_gene: TRBD1
len: 16
abundance: .
CDR3aa: CASSQDTGGGNYGYTF
CDR3nt: TGTGCCAGCAGCCAAGATACAGGGGGGGGGAACTATGGCTACACCTTC

j_gene: TRBJ2-4
v_gene: TRBV28
d_gene: TRBD2
len: 15
abundance: .
CDR3aa: CASTPGGRDENIQYF
CDR3nt: TGTGCCAGCACCCCGGGGGGGAGGGATGAAAACATTCAGTACTTC

j_gene: TRBJ1-4
v_gene: TRBV6-1
d_gene: .
len: 17
abundance: .
CDR3aa: CASSEVGGFATNEKLFF
CDR3nt: TGTGCCAGCAGTGAAGTCGGAGGATTTGCAACTAATGAAAAACTGTTTTTT